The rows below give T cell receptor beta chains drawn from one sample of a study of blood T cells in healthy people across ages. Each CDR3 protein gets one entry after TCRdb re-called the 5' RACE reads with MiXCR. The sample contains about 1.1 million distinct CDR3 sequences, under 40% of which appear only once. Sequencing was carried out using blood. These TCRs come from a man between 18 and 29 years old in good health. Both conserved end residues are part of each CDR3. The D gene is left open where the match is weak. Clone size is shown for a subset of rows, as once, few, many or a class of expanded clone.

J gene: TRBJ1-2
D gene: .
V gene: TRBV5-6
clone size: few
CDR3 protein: CASSTTRGEGYTF
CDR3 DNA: TGTGCCAGCAGCACTACTCGTGGAGAAGGCTACACCTTC

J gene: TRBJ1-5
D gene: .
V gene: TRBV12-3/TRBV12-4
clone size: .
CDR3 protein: CASSTVGVSNQPQHF
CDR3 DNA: TGTGCCAGCAGTACAGTGGGGGTCTCGAATCAGCCCCAGCATTTT

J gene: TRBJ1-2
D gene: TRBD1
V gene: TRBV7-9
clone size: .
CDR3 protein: CASSLEARDSNYGYTF
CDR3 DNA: TGTGCCAGCAGCTTAGAGGCTAGGGACAGCAACTATGGCTACACCTTC

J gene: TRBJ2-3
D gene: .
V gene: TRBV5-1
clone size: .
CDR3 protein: CASSPRLETQYF
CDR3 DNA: TGCGCCAGCAGCCCCCGATTGGAGACGCAGTATTTT

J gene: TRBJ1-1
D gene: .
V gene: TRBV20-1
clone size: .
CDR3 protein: CSARVYGGETGNTEAFF
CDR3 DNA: TGCAGTGCTAGAGTTTATGGGGGGGAAACAGGGAACACTGAAGCTTTCTTT

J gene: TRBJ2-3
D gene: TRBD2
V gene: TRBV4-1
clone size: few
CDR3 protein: CASSLALLAGGLTDTQYF
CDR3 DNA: TGCGCCAGCAGCCTTGCGTTACTAGCGGGGGGGCTGACAGATACGCAGTATTTT

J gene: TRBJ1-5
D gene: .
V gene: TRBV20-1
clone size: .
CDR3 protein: CSAAPMEGTYPHSNQPQHF
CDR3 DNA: TGCAGTGCTGCCCCGATGGAGGGCACGTACCCACATAGCAATCAGCCCCAGCATTTT

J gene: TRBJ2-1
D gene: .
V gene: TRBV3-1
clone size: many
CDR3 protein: CASSQDRGDEQFF
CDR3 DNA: TGTGCCAGCAGCCAAGATCGCGGGGATGAGCAGTTCTTC

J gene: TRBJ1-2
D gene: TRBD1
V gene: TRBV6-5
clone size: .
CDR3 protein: CASRYRGGYTF
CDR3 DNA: TGTGCCAGCAGATACAGGGGAGGCTACACCTTC

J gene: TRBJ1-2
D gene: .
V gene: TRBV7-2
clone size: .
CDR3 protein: CASSLEHGAVGYTF
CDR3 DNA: TGTGCCAGCAGCTTGGAACATGGGGCGGTTGGCTACACCTTC

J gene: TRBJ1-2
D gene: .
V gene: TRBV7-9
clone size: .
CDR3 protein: CASSPQTRDGVVYGYTF
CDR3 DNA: TGTGCCAGCAGCCCTCAGACAAGGGACGGCGTTGTCTATGGCTACACCTTC

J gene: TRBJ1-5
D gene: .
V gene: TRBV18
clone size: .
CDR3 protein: CASAPESNQPQHF
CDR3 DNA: TGTGCCAGCGCGCCAGAGAGCAATCAGCCCCAGCATTTT

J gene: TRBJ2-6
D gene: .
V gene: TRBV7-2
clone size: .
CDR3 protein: CASSLIYVSGANVLTF
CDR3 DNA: TGTGCCAGCAGCTTAATTTATGTGTCCGGGGCCAACGTCCTGACTTTC

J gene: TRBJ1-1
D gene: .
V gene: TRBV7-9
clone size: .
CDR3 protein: CASSPLAGREAFF
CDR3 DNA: TGTGCCAGCAGCCCACTGGCAGGTCGTGAAGCTTTCTTT

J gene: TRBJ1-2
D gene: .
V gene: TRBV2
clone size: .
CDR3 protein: CASSTGSGYGYTF
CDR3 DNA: TGTGCCAGCAGTACAGGGTCCGGCTATGGCTACACCTTC

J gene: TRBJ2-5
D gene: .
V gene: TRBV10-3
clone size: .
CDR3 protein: CAISETYDGAKYF
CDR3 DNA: TGTGCCATCAGTGAGACGTATGACGGGGCAAAGTACTTC

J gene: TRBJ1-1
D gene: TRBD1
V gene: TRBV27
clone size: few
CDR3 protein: CASRRDRATEAFF
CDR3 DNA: TGTGCCAGCCGGAGGGACAGGGCCACTGAAGCTTTCTTT

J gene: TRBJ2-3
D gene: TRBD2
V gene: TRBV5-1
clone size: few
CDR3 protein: CASSLAKGTSVADTQYF
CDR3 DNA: TGCGCCAGCAGCTTGGCCAAAGGGACTAGCGTCGCGGATACGCAGTATTTT

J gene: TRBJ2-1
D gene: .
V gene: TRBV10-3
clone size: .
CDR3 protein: CAISPGYDNEQFF
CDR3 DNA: TGTGCCATCAGTCCGGGGTACGACAATGAGCAGTTCTTC

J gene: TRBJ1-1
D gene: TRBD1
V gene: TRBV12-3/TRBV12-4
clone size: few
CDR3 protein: CASSLQGEATEAFF
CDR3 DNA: TGTGCCAGCAGTTTACAGGGGGAGGCAACTGAAGCTTTCTTT

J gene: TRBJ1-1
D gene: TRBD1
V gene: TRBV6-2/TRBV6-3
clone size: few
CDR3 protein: CASNYRGGTEAFF
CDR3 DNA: TGTGCCAGCAATTACAGGGGCGGCACTGAAGCTTTCTTT

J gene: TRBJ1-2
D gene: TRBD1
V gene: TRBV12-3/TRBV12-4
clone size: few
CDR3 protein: CASTSTGPRYGYTF
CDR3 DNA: TGTGCCAGCACGTCGACAGGGCCTCGCTATGGCTACACCTTC

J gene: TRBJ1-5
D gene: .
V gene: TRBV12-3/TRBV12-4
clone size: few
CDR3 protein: CASSADGGQPQHF
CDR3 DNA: TGTGCCAGCAGTGCCGATGGGGGACAGCCCCAGCATTTT

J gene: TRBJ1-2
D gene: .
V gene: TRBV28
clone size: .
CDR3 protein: CASSLQYLNYGYTF
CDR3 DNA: TGTGCCAGCAGTTTACAGTACCTTAACTATGGCTACACCTTC

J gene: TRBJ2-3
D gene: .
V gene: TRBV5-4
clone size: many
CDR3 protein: CASAFLRGEDTDTQYF
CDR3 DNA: TGTGCCAGCGCTTTTCTTAGGGGCGAGGACACAGATACGCAGTATTTT

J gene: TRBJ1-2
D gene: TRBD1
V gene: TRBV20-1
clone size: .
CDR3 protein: CSALEETGAYGYTF
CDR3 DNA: TGCAGTGCCTTGGAAGAGACAGGGGCGTATGGCTACACCTTC

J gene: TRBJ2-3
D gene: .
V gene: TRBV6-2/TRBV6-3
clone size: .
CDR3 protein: CASRPTMGGTDTQYF
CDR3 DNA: TGTGCCAGCAGACCTACGATGGGGGGCACAGATACGCAGTATTTT

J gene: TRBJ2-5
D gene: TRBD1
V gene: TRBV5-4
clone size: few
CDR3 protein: CASSNRDREETQYF
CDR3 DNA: TGTGCCAGCAGCAACCGGGACAGGGAAGAGACCCAGTACTTC

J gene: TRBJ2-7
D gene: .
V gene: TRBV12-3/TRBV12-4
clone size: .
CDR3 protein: CASSPSVGQFYNEQYF
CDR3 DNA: TGTGCCAGCAGCCCCTCCGTGGGTCAGTTTTACAATGAGCAGTACTTC

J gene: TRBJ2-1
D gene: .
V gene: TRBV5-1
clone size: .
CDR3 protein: CASSLDLSSNEQFF
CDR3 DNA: TGCGCCAGCAGCTTGGATCTGAGCTCCAATGAGCAGTTCTTC

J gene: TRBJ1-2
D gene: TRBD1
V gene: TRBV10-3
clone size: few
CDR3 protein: CAIYGTGGVENGYTF
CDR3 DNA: TGTGCCATCTACGGTACAGGGGGCGTCGAAAATGGCTACACCTTC

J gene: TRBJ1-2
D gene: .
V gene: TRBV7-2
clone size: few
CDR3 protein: CASSFGAVGYTF
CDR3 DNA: TGTGCCAGCAGCTTTGGGGCAGTTGGCTACACCTTC

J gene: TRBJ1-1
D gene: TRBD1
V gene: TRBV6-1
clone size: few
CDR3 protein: CASSEPGQAMGAFF
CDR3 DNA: TGTGCCAGCAGTGAACCGGGACAGGCGATGGGAGCTTTCTTT

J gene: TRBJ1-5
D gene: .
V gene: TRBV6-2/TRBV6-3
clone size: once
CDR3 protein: CASSEPGAPQHF
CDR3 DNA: TGTGCCAGCAGCGAACCGGGCGCGCCCCAGCATTTT

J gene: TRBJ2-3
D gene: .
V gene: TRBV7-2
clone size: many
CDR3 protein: CASSSQGSTDTQYF
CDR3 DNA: TGTGCCAGCAGCTCTCAGGGAAGCACAGATACGCAGTATTTT